This TCR beta chain appears in the sequencing data of a study of blood T cell repertoires in COVID-19. Looking at the study overall: The origin of the acute and convalescent COVID-19 samples was the United States, Italy and Spain.

V trimming: 0 bases; J trimming: 4 bases; junction bases outside the gene matches: 6. The CDR3 is 15 amino acids. CDR1 is SGHTS, CDR2 YDEGEE, per germline. In the original analysis: Reference gene primer amplification gave estimated nucleated cell counts. Measured with immunoSEQ multiplex PCR; TCRdb has only the in-frame clones, and not every one. Clone size and V and J calls were adopted from that table, with D and trimming inferred from the DNA. The sample includes approximately 300,000 clones, 75% to 95% of them seen just once. This clone was counted only a few times. Sequencing was performed on peripheral blood. The TCR originated in a woman aged 30 to 39 with COVID-19, enrolled during active disease. The rearrangement uses TRBV5-8 and TRBJ2-7, with TRBD2 matching over 8 bases. Written as DNA, the CDR3 is TGTGCCAGCAGCTTGGCCACGGGAGGGCCGTACGAGCAGTACTTC. This gives the protein CASSLATGGPYEQYF.